This entry lists 9 T cell receptor beta chains sequenced from one sample in a study of cytomegalovirus exposure and HLA in healthy donors. Profiling relied on immunoSEQ multiplex PCR, and the TCRdb table lists in-frame clones only, not all of them. The sample includes about 76,000 clones, around 94% of them seen just once. The source material was PBMCs. The receptors originated from a man in his late teens or twenties in good health and CMV-seropositive.

This chain links TRBV6-5 with TRBJ1-5; D remains unclear. Trimming took 3 bases from V and 6 from J, leaving 9 bases between them. The CDR3 extends over 13 amino acids. Germline CDR1 MNHEY, CDR2 SVGAGI. The CDR3 region is CASSYLAGQPQHF. The CDR3 DNA is TGTGCCAGCAGTTATCTTGCCGGTCAGCCCCAGCATTTT.

This sequence joins TRBV5-8 and TRBJ2-1; D unresolved. With 1 base removed from V and 5 bases from J, the gap between germline ends came to 10 bases. The CDR3 is 14 amino acids. Looked up from germline, CDR1 is SGHTS and CDR2 is YDEGEE. CDR3 sequence: CASSLNHRDNEQFF. For the CDR3, the DNA is TGTGCCAGCAGCTTGAATCACCGAGACAATGAGCAGTTCTTC.

The rearrangement links TRBV11-3 to TRBJ2-1; 12 nucleotides agree with TRBD2. Germline trimming cut 3 bases from V and 8 bases from J; bases unmatched to any gene: 5. Germline V gene lookup returns CDR1 SGHNT and CDR2 YENEEA. The CDR3 spans 15 residues. The CDR3 DNA reads as TGTGCCAGCAGCTTGGTACTAGCGGGAGGCCATGAGCAGTTCTTC. This sequence encodes CASSLVLAGGHEQFF.

In this sample, this clone turned up once. The chain joins TRBV7-6 to TRBJ2-7; TRBD1 matches at 10 bases. The CDR3 is 14 residues long. Germline V gives CDR1 SGHVS, CDR2 FNYEAQ. After removal of 5 bases from V and 6 bases from J, the junction contained 7 bases not matched to a gene. CDR3 sequence (DNA): TGTGCCAGCAGCCCCCGGGACAGGGGTGGCGAGCAGTACTTC. It codes for CASSPRDRGGEQYF. The whole variable domain, remainder taken from reference TRBV7-6 and TRBJ2-7, is GAGVSQSPRYKVTKRGQDVALRCDPISGHVSLYWYRQALGQGPEFLTYFNYEAQQDKSGLPNDRFSAERPEGSISTLTIQRTEQRDSAMYRCASSPRDRGGEQYFGPGTRLTVT.

This sequence joins TRBV6-1 and TRBJ2-1; D is uncertain. Germline CDR1 reads MNHNS; CDR2 reads SASEGT. This CDR3 is built from 13 residues. V shed 8 bases and J shed 0 bases, with 8 bases lying between them. The CDR3 sequence is CASSERSYNEQFF. In DNA, the CDR3 is TGTGCCAGCTCGGAGCGCTCCTACAATGAGCAGTTCTTC.

The V gene is TRBV19, the J gene TRBJ2-7, with D tentatively TRBD1 (6 bases). The CDR3 contains 15 residues. Germline V gene data show CDR1 as LNHDA and CDR2 as SQIVND (reference sequence). V lost 3 bases, J lost 3 bases, and 15 bases lay in between. The CDR3 protein is CASSIGTGIFYEQYF. CDR3 DNA: TGTGCCAGTAGTATTGGAACAGGGATTTTCTACGAGCAGTACTTC.

The chain is built from TRBV7-9 and TRBJ2-5, with 12 nucleotides matching TRBD2. J was trimmed by 2 bases and V by 5 bases; bases with no gene match: 6. The CDR3 length is 16 residues. Germline lookup yields CDR1 SEHNR and CDR2 FQNEAQ (reference sequence). As DNA, the CDR3 is TGTGCCAGCAGCCGTCTTGGACTAGCGGGGCAAGAGACCCAGTACTTC. It codes for CASSRLGLAGQETQYF.

The chain joins TRBV2 to TRBJ2-2, with 7 nucleotides matching TRBD2. The CDR3 runs 16 residues. Unmatched junction bases numbered 4, after V lost 1 base and J lost 2 bases. The germline CDR1 and CDR2 sequences are SNHLY and FYNNEI. The CDR3 bases are TGTGCCAGCAGTGAAGGGGAGGGATTTAACACCGGGGAGCTGTTTTTT. This codes for CASSEGEGFNTGELFF.

The chain carries TRBV19 and TRBJ2-7; D gene ambiguous. V was pared by 7 bases and J by 6 bases, with 13 bases between. This CDR3 comprises 12 residues. Germline-derived CDR1 and CDR2 are LNHDA and SQIVND (reference sequence). DNA for the CDR3: TGTGCCAGTAATGATGAGCATGGCGAGCAGTACTTC. This encodes CASNDEHGEQYF.